The rows below give T cell receptor beta chains drawn from one sample of a study of T cells in Graves' hyperthyroidism and ophthalmopathy. TCRdb reanalysed the multiplex PCR reads using MiXCR and keeps one entry per CDR3 protein. This table holds 450,000 to 650,000 distinct CDR3 sequences, less than 25% found once. The specimen was blood. Every receptor here comes from a man between 18 and 29 years old with Graves' hyperthyroidism. Each CDR3 is given with its conserved first and last residue. Some rows mark clone size as missing; the rest say once, few, many or name a class of expanded clone.

J: TRBJ2-7; V: TRBV2; size: many; CDR3: CASRLSGTGPYEQYF
J: TRBJ2-4; V: TRBV6-5; size: -; CDR3: CASSHPDRRTLAKNIQYF
J: TRBJ2-7; V: TRBV25-1; size: -; CDR3: CASSEGSAGGAYEQYF
J: TRBJ1-1; V: TRBV28; size: many; CDR3: CASSRPSGFLGVTEAFF
J: TRBJ2-7; V: TRBV12-3/TRBV12-4; size: many; CDR3: CASSIRVHEQYF
J: TRBJ1-1; V: TRBV28; size: -; CDR3: CASSPGMVTEAFF
J: TRBJ2-7; V: TRBV27; size: many; CDR3: CASSFSGGTSEQYF
J: TRBJ1-1; V: TRBV4-1; size: many; CDR3: CASSQVPGGNTEAFF
J: TRBJ2-5; V: TRBV6-5; size: many; CDR3: CASSYSGPQETQYF
J: TRBJ1-2; V: TRBV6-1; size: many; CDR3: CASSRLSGTGNGYTF